This passage covers 18 T cell receptor beta chains from one sample sequenced in a study of beta chain features in type 1 diabetes. Expressed TCRB transcripts got sequenced, as all isolated RNA was reverse transcribed. Repertoires were generated with immunoSEQ multiplex PCR, while TCRdb's copy carries only in-frame clones and drops some. The sample carries some 250,000 clones, about 25% recorded once. The sample consisted of central memory CD4+ T cells from blood. The receptors come from a young man in good health.

This clone was picked up a small number of times. V usage is TRBV7-6 and J usage is TRBJ2-2; no reliable D call. V was pared by 5 bases and J by 5 bases, with 6 bases between. The CDR3 runs to 12 residues. Germline V lookup: CDR1 SGHVS, CDR2 FNYEAQ. The CDR3: CASSPLTGELFF. In DNA, the CDR3 is TGTGCCAGCAGCCCTTTGACCGGGGAGCTGTTTTTT.

There are a few counts of this clone. The chain carries TRBV11-2 and TRBJ2-2, with 9 bases aligning to TRBD2. Germline V gene data show CDR1 as SGHAT and CDR2 as FQNNGV. V shed 2 bases and J 6 bases; nucleotides not matched to a gene: 4. There are 15 residues in the CDR3. CDR3: CASSLRLAGPGELFF. The CDR3 bases are TGTGCCAGCAGCTTAAGGCTAGCGGGACCCGGGGAGCTGTTTTTT.

This chain links TRBV9 with TRBJ1-3; D perhaps matches TRBD1 (5 bases). The CDR3 loop spans 14 amino acids. Germline V gives CDR1 SGDLS, CDR2 YYNGEE. Trimming removed 1 base from V and 8 bases from J, with 13 bases in between. The CDR3 DNA reads as TGTGCCAGCAGCGTAAGGCCTCAGGGACACACCATATATTTT. It encodes CASSVRPQGHTIYF. The whole variable domain, filled in from reference TRBV9 and TRBJ1-3, reads DSGVTQTPKHLITATGQRVTLRCSPRSGDLSVYWYQQSLDQGLQFLIQYYNGEERAKGNILERFSAQQFPDLHSELNLSSLELGDSALYFCASSVRPQGHTIYFGEGSWLTVV.

This clone was recorded many times. The identical CDR3 is also encoded by other nucleotide sequences in the sample. The CDR3 DNA reads as TGTGCCAGCAGCTCAGGGACTAGCGGGGGTCATGAGCAGTTCTTC. This encodes CASSSGTSGGHEQFF. V is TRBV11-3 and J is TRBJ2-1, with 14 bases that match TRBD2. The CDR3 covers 15 residues. The junction had 4 bases not matched to a gene; V was cut back by 4 bases and J by 8 bases. CDR1 is SGHNT and CDR2 is YENEEA in the germline V gene.

The chain is built from TRBV29-1 and TRBJ2-5; D may be TRBD1 (5 bases). The germline V gene has CDR1 SQVTM and CDR2 ANQGSEA. CDR3 length equals 12 residues. Trimming removed 8 bases from V and 5 bases from J, with 15 bases in between. The chain's CDR3 is CSSKAGHETQYF. The CDR3, as DNA: TGCAGCTCAAAAGCAGGGCACGAGACCCAGTACTTC.

The V gene is TRBV28, the J gene TRBJ2-3; TRBD2 matches 8 bases. V trimming: 3 bases; J trimming: 1 base; junction bases outside the gene matches: 3. The CDR3 spans 15 residues. From germline, CDR1 is MDHEN and CDR2 SYDVKM. The CDR3 region is CASSFPGGGTDTQYF. CDR3 in DNA: TGTGCCAGCAGTTTTCCGGGGGGGGGCACAGATACGCAGTATTTT. Together with reference TRBV28 and TRBJ2-3, the CDR3 gives the full variable domain: DVKVTQSSRYLVKRTGEKVFLECVQDMDHENMFWYRQDPGLGLRLIYFSYDVKMKEKGDIPEGYSVSREKKERFSLILESASTNQTSMYLCASSFPGGGTDTQYFGPGTRLTVL.

The chain combines TRBV5-1 with TRBJ2-6; 7 bases line up with TRBD1. The junction had 9 bases not matched to a gene; V was cut back by 6 bases and J by 0 bases. Per germline, CDR1 SGHRS and CDR2 YFSETQ. The CDR3 covers 17 residues. The CDR3 bases are TGCGCCAGCATACCGGGACAGCCTCGCTCTGGGGCCAACGTCCTGACTTTC. Its protein product is CASIPGQPRSGANVLTF.

This clone was found a few times. One junction end does not reproduce the germline sequence, and a read error may be involved. The V and J genes are TRBV18 and TRBJ2-7, with D perhaps TRBD1 (5 bases). The CDR3 has 13 residues. Germline assignment: CDR1 KGHSH and CDR2 LQKENI. CDR3 DNA sequence: TGTGCCAGCGCACCTGACAGAATTTACGAGCAGTACTTC. Amino acids: CASAPDRIYEQYF.

The genes are TRBV6-1 and TRBJ1-1; no reliable D call. The CDR3 sequence is 15 residues long. Germline V gene lookup returns CDR1 MNHNS and CDR2 SASEGT. V was shortened by 1 base and J by 1 base, with 10 bases between the two germline ends. CDR3 residues: CASSEVTGRNTEAFF. In DNA form, the CDR3 reads TGTGCCAGCAGTGAAGTGACGGGGAGGAACACTGAAGCTTTCTTT.

This clone was observed a few times. The chain has TRBV10-3 and TRBJ2-7, with TRBD2 matching 16 bases. Trimming at V came to 2 bases and at J to 2 bases, leaving 3 bases not matched to a gene. Looked up from germline, CDR1 is ENHRY and CDR2 is SYGVKD. This CDR3 contains 17 residues. CDR3 amino acids: CAISEGTSGRVPYEQYF. As DNA, the CDR3 is TGTGCCATCAGTGAGGGGACTAGCGGGAGGGTCCCCTACGAGCAGTACTTC.

CDR3 bases: TGTGCCTGGAGTCTCAGGGGGGAGACCCAGTACTTC. It is translated as CAWSLRGETQYF. V gene TRBV30 combines with J gene TRBJ2-5; 7 bases fit TRBD1. Germline trimming cut 2 bases from V and 5 bases from J; bases unmatched to any gene: 2. The CDR3 is 12 amino acids. Germline loops: CDR1 GTSNPN, CDR2 SVGIG (reference sequence).

The V call is TRBV15, the J call TRBJ2-1, with 10 positions matching TRBD2. CDR3 length equals 15 residues. The J segment lost 3 bases and the V segment lost 8 bases, leaving 7 bases of the junction unmatched. The germline V gene encodes CDR1 LNHNV and CDR2 YYDKDF (reference sequence). CDR3 nucleotide sequence: TGTGCCACCTACCCACAGCGGGGGGGCTACAATGAGCAGTTCTTC. It encodes CATYPQRGGYNEQFF.

The V call is TRBV25-1, the J call TRBJ2-3; weak D call: TRBD2 (6 bases). Per the germline V gene, CDR1 is MGHDK and CDR2 is SYGVNS. The CDR3 consists of 16 residues. V was shortened by 2 bases and J by 0 bases, with 12 bases between the two germline ends. CDR3 in DNA: TGTGCCAGCAGTGAAAGACTAGACCCTAGCACAGATACGCAGTATTTT. Residues: CASSERLDPSTDTQYF.

This sequence joins TRBV27 and TRBJ2-1; 8 bases align to TRBD2. Germline assignment: CDR1 MNHEY and CDR2 SMNVEV (reference sequence). Trimming at V came to 4 bases and at J to 7 bases, leaving 6 bases not matched to a gene. The CDR3 loop spans 14 amino acids. This CDR3 reads CASSSGGAINEQFF. The DNA of the CDR3 is TGTGCCAGCAGTTCGGGAGGGGCGATTAATGAGCAGTTCTTC.

This clone was detected only a few times. CDR3 coding DNA: TGCAGCGTTGTCCCCGCCACTGAAGCTTTCTTT. Translation gives CSVVPATEAFF. J is TRBJ1-1 and V is TRBV29-1; D is uncertain. V was pared by 4 bases and J by 4 bases, with 7 bases between. Per the germline V gene, CDR1 is SQVTM and CDR2 is ANQGSEA. The CDR3 consists of 11 residues. Filled out from reference TRBV29-1 and TRBJ1-1, the complete variable domain reads SAVISQKPSRDICQRGTSLTIQCQVDSQVTMMFWYRQQPGQSLTLIATANQGSEATYESGFVIDKFPISRPNLTFSTLTVSNMSPEDSSIYLCSVVPATEAFFGQGTRLTVV.

This clone came up a few times. The chain joins TRBV2 to TRBJ2-2, with D possibly TRBD1 on 6 matching bases. Germline V CDR1 and CDR2: SNHLY, FYNNEI. Trimming removed 3 bases from V and 3 bases from J, with 11 bases in between. The CDR3 has 15 residues. As DNA, the CDR3 is TGTGCCAGCAGTGATCAGGGGATATACACCGGGGAGCTGTTTTTT. As protein: CASSDQGIYTGELFF.

This clone has a count of ten or more. This specimen includes other DNA sequences encoding the same CDR3. The CDR3 DNA reads as TGTGCCAGCAGTTTAATTTCTGGGACGCAGTATTTT. Protein: CASSLISGTQYF. The V call is TRBV28, the J call TRBJ2-3, with D hard to call. Trimming removed 2 bases from V and 9 bases from J, with 9 bases in between. The CDR3 covers 12 residues. Germline lookup yields CDR1 MDHEN and CDR2 SYDVKM.

The chain links TRBV4-2 to TRBJ1-6; no clear D. The CDR3 has 16 amino acids. V lost 1 base, J lost 7 bases, and 14 bases lay in between. CDR1 is LGHNA and CDR2 is YNFKEQ in the germline V gene. CDR3: CASSQGAGGQNSPLHF. In nucleotides, the CDR3 is TGTGCCAGCAGCCAAGGAGCAGGCGGGCAGAATTCACCCCTCCACTTT.